This T cell receptor beta chain was recovered during a study of T cell clonotyping in hematopoietic cell transplantation. Study findings and constraints: Broader posttransplant TCR repertoire diversity was predicted by graft donor and pretransplant recipient Inverse Simpson Index values. Pathologically expanded recipient clonotypes increased progressively from day 30 to day 180 as diversity fell.

Clones were sequenced by immunoSEQ multiplex PCR, and TCRdb holds only the in-frame ones, with some missing. The repertoire holds roughly 15,000 clones, with 85% to 90% as singletons. For this clone: The antigen is unknown.

The CDR3 loop spans 17 amino acids. V lost 3 bases and J lost 6; bases outside the gene matches: 15. The germline CDR1 and CDR2 sequences are MGHRA and YSYEKL. Sequencing was performed on peripheral blood mononuclear cells. The V call is TRBV4-1, the J call TRBJ2-7; 9 bases are shared with TRBD1. This receptor was identified in a man aged 50 to 59 in good health. Some clones in this sample may be carry-over from other donors' samples. The CDR3 region is CASSHPPGGQGVSEQYF. The CDR3 DNA follows: TGCGCCAGCAGCCACCCCCCCGGGGGACAGGGAGTTTCCGAGCAGTACTTC.